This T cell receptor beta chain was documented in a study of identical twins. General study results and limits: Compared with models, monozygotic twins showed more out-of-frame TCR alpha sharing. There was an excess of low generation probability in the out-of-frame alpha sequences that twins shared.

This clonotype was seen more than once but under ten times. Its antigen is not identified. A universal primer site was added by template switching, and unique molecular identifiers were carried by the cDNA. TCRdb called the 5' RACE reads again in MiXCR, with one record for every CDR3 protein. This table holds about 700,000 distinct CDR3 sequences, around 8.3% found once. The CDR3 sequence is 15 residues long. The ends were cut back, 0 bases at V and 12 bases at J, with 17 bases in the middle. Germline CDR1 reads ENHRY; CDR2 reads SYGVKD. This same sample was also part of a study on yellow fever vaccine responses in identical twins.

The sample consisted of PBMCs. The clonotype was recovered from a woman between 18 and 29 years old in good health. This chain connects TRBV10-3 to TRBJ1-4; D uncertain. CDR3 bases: TGTGCCATCAGTGAGTCATTAGACGCATGGGAACAACTGTTTTTT. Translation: CAISESLDAWEQLFF.